Below are 26 T cell receptor beta chains sequenced from a single sample in a study of human T cells and chemical hapten exposure. Indicated time point: pre-sensitization, week 0. Treatment described: therapeutic diphenylcyclopropenone sensitization with weekly scalp DPC. Each CDR3 protein gets one entry after TCRdb re-called the RACE reads with MiXCR. The table lists a few hundred thousand distinct CDR3 sequences, about 5.4% of them singletons. The source was whole blood, collected in connection with sensitization to the hapten diphenylcyclopropenone (DPC). The source is a woman under 30 with alopecia areata. Some clones in this sample may be carry-over from other donors' samples.

This clonotype was seen only a few times. This rearrangement joins TRBV6-6 to TRBJ1-2, with D perhaps matching TRBD1 (5 bases). CDR1 MNHNY and CDR2 SVGAGI come from the germline V gene (reference sequence). CDR3 length equals 15 residues. Trimming left V 6 bases short and J 4 bases short, with 18 bases between. CDR3 DNA: TGTGCCAGCAGGTCCGGGACGATTAATATCTATGGCTACACCTTC. Amino acids: CASRSGTINIYGYTF.

This clonotype was counted many times. V is TRBV5-5 and J is TRBJ1-6; no clear D gene. The CDR3 length is 15 residues. With 2 bases removed from V and 7 bases from J, the gap between germline ends came to 13 bases. Germline loops: CDR1 SGHKS, CDR2 YYEKEE (reference sequence). CDR3: CASSLSSEGNSPLHF. CDR3 nucleotides: TGTGCCAGCAGCTTATCTAGCGAAGGAAATTCACCCCTCCACTTT.

CDR3 residues: CASSQHRGPKNIQYF. The CDR3 DNA sequence: TGTGCCAGCAGCCAACACAGGGGGCCCAAAAACATTCAGTACTTC. The gene calls are TRBV4-2 and TRBJ2-4, with 9 positions matching TRBD1. Trimming at V came to 2 bases and at J to 2 bases, leaving 1 base not matched to a gene. CDR3 length equals 15 residues. Per germline, CDR1 LGHNA and CDR2 YNFKEQ.

The chain links TRBV4-2 to TRBJ2-3; possible D gene TRBD2, 7 bases. Germline CDR1 and CDR2: LGHNA and YNFKEQ. V shed 3 bases and J shed 6 bases, with 25 bases lying between them. The CDR3 length is 18 residues. The CDR3 nucleotides are TGTGCCAGCAGCCAGGAGAAGGAGTTCTGGGGGGGGGCCGATACGCAGTATTTT. Amino acids: CASSQEKEFWGGADTQYF.

The V call is TRBV11-2, the J call TRBJ2-3; 8 bases fit TRBD2. There are 15 residues in the CDR3. Trimming cost V 5 bases and J 4 bases; bases outside gene matches: 8. Germline CDR1 is SGHAT and CDR2 is FQNNGV. DNA of the CDR3: TGTGCCAGCAGCCCCGGATTAGCGGGGCCAGATACGCAGTATTTT. Amino acid sequence: CASSPGLAGPDTQYF.

This clonotype was counted ten times or more. The chain joins TRBV7-6 to TRBJ2-1; 11 positions agree with TRBD2. J lost 8 bases, V lost 5 bases, and 8 bases had no gene match. Germline V CDR1 and CDR2: SGHVS, FNYEAQ. This CDR3 spans 15 amino acids. The CDR3 protein is CASSADSGGADEQFF. In nucleotides, the CDR3 is TGTGCCAGCAGCGCGGATAGCGGGGGGGCCGATGAGCAGTTCTTC.

This clonotype has just a few counts. V is TRBV29-1 and J is TRBJ1-2; TRBD1 matches at 7 bases. The junction had 15 bases not matched to a gene; V was cut back by 7 bases and J by 4 bases. CDR1 is SQVTM and CDR2 is ANQGSEA in the germline V gene. The CDR3 totals 15 residues. The CDR3 DNA sequence: TGCAGCGCGGGCCCGGGACAGCCGACTTTCTATGGCTACACCTTC. Its translation: CSAGPGQPTFYGYTF.

This clonotype was picked up many times. CDR3 amino acids: CSARGPQGYTNVLTF. In nucleotides, the CDR3 is TGCAGTGCTAGAGGGCCTCAGGGATATACCAACGTCCTGACTTTC. The V gene is TRBV20-1, the J gene TRBJ2-6; D is possibly TRBD1 (5 bases). This CDR3 is 15 amino acids long. From germline, CDR1 is DFQATT and CDR2 SNEGSKA (reference sequence). V was pared by 1 base and J by 8 bases, with 15 bases between.

In this sample, this clonotype turned up a few times. The chain combines TRBV7-2 with TRBJ2-1, with 10 positions matching TRBD2. Germline CDR1 is SGHTA and CDR2 is FQGNSA. J lost 3 bases, V lost 5 bases, and 4 bases had no gene match. This CDR3 has 15 residues. The CDR3 spells CASSPASGGYNEQFF. In DNA form, the CDR3 reads TGTGCCAGCAGCCCGGCTAGCGGGGGCTACAATGAGCAGTTCTTC.

This chain joins TRBV6-2 or TRBV6-3 and TRBJ1-2; D unresolved. Germline V lookup: CDR1 MNHEY, CDR2 SVGEGT. V lost 2 bases and J 4 bases, leaving 8 bases between the germline ends. This CDR3 spans 13 amino acids. CDR3 bases: TGTGCCAGCAGTTACAGGGAATCCTATGGCTACACCTTC. Translated: CASSYRESYGYTF.

Many counts were recorded for this clonotype. The chain recombines TRBV4-2 with TRBJ2-4, with D hard to call. The V and J ends lost 3 bases and 1 base respectively, with 10 bases between them. Germline-derived CDR1 and CDR2 are LGHNA and YNFKEQ. The CDR3 has 15 residues. CDR3 in DNA: TGTGCCAGCAGCCAGGAGAAAATGGCCAAAAACATTCAGTACTTC. This codes for CASSQEKMAKNIQYF.

This clonotype came up a few times. The junction shows a germline mismatch at one end, possibly a read error. The genes are TRBV7-9 and TRBJ1-2; 8 nucleotides line up with TRBD1. Per germline, CDR1 SEHNR and CDR2 FQNEAQ (reference sequence). The length of the CDR3 is 15 residues. CDR3 nucleotides: TGTGCCAGCAGCGTAGATCCGGCAGGGGGCTATGCCTACACCTTC. Residues: CASSVDPAGGYAYTF.

This clonotype has more than one count but fewer than ten. This sequence joins TRBV6-2 or TRBV6-3 and TRBJ2-3; D perhaps matches TRBD2 (6 bases). The germline gives CDR1 MNHEY, CDR2 SVGEGT. This CDR3 has 14 residues. Trimming shortened V by 0 bases and J by 8 bases, and 12 bases separated the two germline ends. In DNA form, the CDR3 reads TGTGCCAGCAGTTACTCGCCGGGACTCTCTACGCAGTATTTT. Its protein is CASSYSPGLSTQYF.

This clonotype was counted at least ten times. The CDR3 DNA is TGTGCCACCAGCAGAGATTCGGCAGGGTCCCTTGGCTACACCTTC. It codes for CATSRDSAGSLGYTF. The rearrangement links TRBV15 to TRBJ1-2; possibly TRBD1 for D (5 bases). The V end was cut by 0 bases, the J end by 7 bases, with 15 bases between. Germline values: CDR1 LNHNV, CDR2 YYDKDF (reference sequence). This CDR3 comprises 15 residues.

The V call is TRBV6-2 or TRBV6-3, the J call TRBJ1-5; 12 bases map to TRBD1. The junction had 5 bases not matched to a gene; V was cut back by 2 bases and J by 3 bases. The germline V gene has CDR1 MNHEY and CDR2 SVGEGT. CDR3 size: 17 residues. The CDR3, as DNA: TGTGCCAGCAGTTACGCCGGGACAGGGGGCTCCAATCAGCCCCAGCATTTT. The encoded protein is CASSYAGTGGSNQPQHF.

CDR3 coding DNA: TGTGCCAGCAGCCCACGACAGGGTAAGGCTGAAGCTTTCTTT. The encoded protein is CASSPRQGKAEAFF. V gene TRBV7-6 combines with J gene TRBJ1-1, with TRBD1 matching 7 bases. From germline, CDR1 is SGHVS and CDR2 FNYEAQ. The V gene end was trimmed by 5 bases and the J gene end by 6 bases; junction bases not matched to a gene: 9. The CDR3 has 14 residues.

V and J are TRBV6-2 or TRBV6-3 and TRBJ1-5; D is uncertain. Germline-derived CDR1 and CDR2 are MNHEY and SVGEGT. The V end lost 2 bases, the J end lost 5 bases, and 25 bases lay between the germline ends. The CDR3 is 19 amino acids. Here the CDR3 DNA reads TGTGCCAGCAGTTACCCAAGGTCAATGGCCGGGGTGTCGGATCAGCCCCAGCATTTT. It codes for CASSYPRSMAGVSDQPQHF.

This clonotype was found a few times. The chain combines TRBV9 with TRBJ2-2, with D possibly TRBD2 on 6 matching bases. Looked up from germline, CDR1 is SGDLS and CDR2 is YYNGEE. The CDR3 spans 13 residues. With 3 bases removed from V and 6 bases from J, the gap between germline ends came to 9 bases. CDR3 sequence: CASSAPSAGELFF. CDR3 in DNA: TGTGCCAGCAGCGCCCCTAGCGCCGGGGAGCTGTTTTTT. Full variable domain (remainder filled in from reference TRBV9 and TRBJ2-2): DSGVTQTPKHLITATGQRVTLRCSPRSGDLSVYWYQQSLDQGLQFLIQYYNGEERAKGNILERFSAQQFPDLHSELNLSSLELGDSALYFCASSAPSAGELFFGEGSRLTVL.

This clonotype was found many times. This chain uses TRBV5-8 with TRBJ2-6; D is unresolved. Germline V CDR1 and CDR2: SGHTS, YDEGEE. CDR3 size: 16 residues. V gave up 0 bases and J gave up 0 bases, with 7 bases separating them. The CDR3 protein is CASSLGADSGANVLTF. The CDR3 nucleotides read TGTGCCAGCAGCTTGGGGGCGGACTCTGGGGCCAACGTCCTGACTTTC.

Comments on this clonotype: A much larger clone differs from this one at a single base, so this may be a read error. The chain employs TRBV20-1 and TRBJ1-5, with a tentative D call TRBD1 (6 bases). Germline CDR1 DFQATT, CDR2 SNEGSKA (reference sequence). CDR3 size: 15 residues. This CDR3 is CSASLQGKVDQHQHF. In DNA, the CDR3 is TGCAGTGCTAGCTTACAGGGAAAGGTGGATCAGCACCAGCATTTT.

The J gene is TRBJ2-5, the V gene TRBV24-1; D uncertain. CDR1 is KGHDR, CDR2 SFDVKD, per germline. The germline V and J ends were trimmed by 3 bases and 2 bases, with 12 bases remaining between them. The CDR3 consists of 15 residues. This chain's CDR3 is CATSDPSEIQETQYF. Here the CDR3 DNA reads TGTGCCACCAGTGATCCGTCAGAGATTCAAGAGACCCAGTACTTC.

This clonotype has a count of ten or more. The chain couples TRBV5-5 to TRBJ2-3; 8 nucleotides line up with TRBD2. The length of the CDR3 is 16 residues. Unmatched junction bases numbered 5, after V lost 0 bases and J lost 2 bases. Germline values: CDR1 SGHKS, CDR2 YYEKEE (reference sequence). The CDR3 sequence is CASSLGSSGLTDTQYF. The CDR3 DNA reads TGTGCCAGCAGCTTGGGTTCTAGCGGGCTCACAGATACGCAGTATTTT.

This clonotype was counted many times. The chain is built from TRBV7-2 and TRBJ1-2; 7 nucleotides match TRBD1. The V and J ends lost 1 base and 0 bases, in that order; junction bases with no gene match: 17. From germline, CDR1 is SGHTA and CDR2 FQGNSA. The CDR3 has 20 residues. This CDR3 is CASSLGFWVRTGFTNYGYTF. The CDR3 DNA sequence: TGTGCCAGCAGCTTAGGGTTTTGGGTTAGGACAGGCTTCACTAACTATGGCTACACCTTC.

The chain carries TRBV9 and TRBJ1-1; D ambiguous. V gave up 2 bases and J gave up 0 bases, with 11 bases separating them. CDR1 SGDLS and CDR2 YYNGEE come from the germline V gene. The CDR3 covers 15 residues. CDR3 amino acids: CASSVGSLVNTEAFF. The CDR3 DNA follows: TGTGCCAGCAGCGTCGGGAGCCTAGTGAACACTGAAGCTTTCTTT.

This clonotype came up many times. V gene TRBV10-3 combines with J gene TRBJ1-5, with D maybe TRBD1 (6 bases). The germline V gene encodes CDR1 ENHRY and CDR2 SYGVKD. Trimming shortened V by 3 bases and J by 6 bases, and 12 bases separated the two germline ends. The CDR3 runs to 14 residues. CDR3 protein: CAISEVGGGQPQHF. As DNA, the CDR3 is TGTGCCATCAGTGAAGTGGGGGGCGGTCAGCCCCAGCATTTT.

This clonotype was counted ten times or more. The chain combines TRBV3-1 with TRBJ1-1, with D unresolved. CDR1 and CDR2 (germline): LGHDT, YNNKEL (reference sequence). This CDR3 has 12 residues. V lost 4 bases and J 9 bases, leaving 12 bases between the germline ends. The CDR3 loop reads CASSLTDRQAFF. DNA of the CDR3: TGTGCCAGCAGCCTTACGGACCGGCAAGCTTTCTTT.